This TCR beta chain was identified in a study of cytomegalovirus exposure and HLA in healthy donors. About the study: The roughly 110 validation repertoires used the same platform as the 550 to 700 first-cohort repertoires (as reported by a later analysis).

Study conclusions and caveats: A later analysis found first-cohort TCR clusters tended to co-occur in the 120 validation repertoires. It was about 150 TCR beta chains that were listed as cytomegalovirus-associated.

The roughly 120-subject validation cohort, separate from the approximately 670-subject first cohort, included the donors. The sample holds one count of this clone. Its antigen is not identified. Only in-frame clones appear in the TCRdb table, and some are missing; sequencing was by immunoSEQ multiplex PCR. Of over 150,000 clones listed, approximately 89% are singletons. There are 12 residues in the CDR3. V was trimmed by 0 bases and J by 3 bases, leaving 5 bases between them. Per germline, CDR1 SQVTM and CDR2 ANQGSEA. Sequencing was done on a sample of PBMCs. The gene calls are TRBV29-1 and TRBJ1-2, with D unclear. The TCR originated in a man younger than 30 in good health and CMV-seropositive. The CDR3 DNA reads TGCAGCGTTGAAGATCGTGACTATGGCTACACCTTC. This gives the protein CSVEDRDYGYTF.